This T cell receptor beta chain is from a study of T cells in Graves' hyperthyroidism and ophthalmopathy. The length of the CDR3 is 18 residues. V lost 5 bases and J lost 3, with 22 bases in between. Germline V gives CDR1 SNHLY, CDR2 FYNNEI. At least ten counts were recorded for this clonotype. Criteria for exclusion of patients were uncontrolled infection, other autoimmune disease, pregnancy or lactation. It was RNA transcripts that yielded the amplified TCR beta CDR3 regions. First-round RT-PCR targeting the TCR CDR3 was performed with the HTBI primer set. Each CDR3 protein gets one entry after TCRdb re-called the multiplex PCR reads with MiXCR. The repertoire holds 500,000 to 600,000 distinct CDR3 sequences, with 16% as singletons.

This TCR was recovered from a woman between 18 and 29 years old with Graves' hyperthyroidism. This chain links TRBV2 with TRBJ2-2; D could derive from TRBD1 or TRBD2 (5 bases each). Sequencing was done on a sample of blood. This chain's CDR3 is CASSRLLGRLGDTGELFF. As DNA, the CDR3 is TGTGCCAGCAGTCGATTGTTGGGACGGTTGGGGGACACCGGGGAGCTGTTTTTT.